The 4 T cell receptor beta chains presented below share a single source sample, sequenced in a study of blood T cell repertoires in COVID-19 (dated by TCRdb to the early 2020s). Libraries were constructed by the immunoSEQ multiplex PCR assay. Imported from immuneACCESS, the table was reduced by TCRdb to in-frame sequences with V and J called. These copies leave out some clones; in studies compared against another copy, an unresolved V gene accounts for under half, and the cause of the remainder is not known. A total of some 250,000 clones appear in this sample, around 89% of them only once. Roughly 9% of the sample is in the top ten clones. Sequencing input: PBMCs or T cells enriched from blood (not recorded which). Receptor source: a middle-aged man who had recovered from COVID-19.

The DNA of the CDR3 is TGTGCCAGTAGTATTGAGGAGGGAAATTCGGACACTGAAGCTTTCTTT. Its protein is CASSIEEGNSDTEAFF. V and J are TRBV19 and TRBJ1-1; D ambiguous. In germline, CDR1 is LNHDA, CDR2 SQIVND (reference sequence). This CDR3 spans 16 amino acids. V shed 3 bases and J shed 3 bases, with 17 bases lying between them.

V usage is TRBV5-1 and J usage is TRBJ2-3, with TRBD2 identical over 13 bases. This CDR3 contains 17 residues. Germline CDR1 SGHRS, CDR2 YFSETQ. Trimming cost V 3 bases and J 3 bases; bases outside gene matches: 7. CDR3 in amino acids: CASSSGTSGVKTDTQYF. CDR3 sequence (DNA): TGCGCCAGCAGCTCCGGGACTAGCGGGGTGAAAACAGATACGCAGTATTTT.

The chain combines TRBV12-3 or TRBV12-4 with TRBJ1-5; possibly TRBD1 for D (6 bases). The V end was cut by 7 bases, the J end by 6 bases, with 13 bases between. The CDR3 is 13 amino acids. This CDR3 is CASTWGQSQPQHF. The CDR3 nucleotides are TGTGCCAGCACTTGGGGACAATCTCAGCCCCAGCATTTT.

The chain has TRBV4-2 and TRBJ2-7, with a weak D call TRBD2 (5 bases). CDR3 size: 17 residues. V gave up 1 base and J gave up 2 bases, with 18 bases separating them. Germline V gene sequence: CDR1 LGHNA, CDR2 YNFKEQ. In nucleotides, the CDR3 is TGTGCCAGCAGCCAAGCGTTCCGACCGGAGGAACCCTACGAGCAGTACTTC. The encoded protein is CASSQAFRPEEPYEQYF.